The rows below give T cell receptor beta chains drawn from one sample of a study of vaccination and CD4 T cells after COVID-19. TCRdb passed the PCR reads through MiXCR, listing each CDR3 protein once. The sample has about 9,000 distinct CDR3 sequences, approximately 35% seen once. These receptors are not linked to any known antigen. The sequenced material came from CD4+ T cells from blood, cultured in vitro. These receptors originate from a human donor in good health. Each CDR3 is given with its conserved first and last residue. Fields, in order: clone size, D gene, V gene, J gene, CDR3 protein, CDR3 DNA. D genes are given only for firm matches. For some rows the clone size is stated as once, few or many, or as a class when expanded; others skip it.

abundance: .
d_gene: .
v_gene: TRBV11-2
j_gene: TRBJ2-1
CDR3aa: CASSPGRNYNEQFF
CDR3nt: TGTGCCAGCAGCCCGGGACGGAACTACAATGAGCAGTTCTTC

abundance: .
d_gene: .
v_gene: TRBV7-9
j_gene: TRBJ2-1
CDR3aa: CASSSRGTQTGNEQFF
CDR3nt: TGTGCCAGCAGCTCACGCGGGACTCAAACGGGGAATGAGCAGTTCTTC

abundance: .
d_gene: TRBD1
v_gene: TRBV9
j_gene: TRBJ1-2
CDR3aa: CASSIPGQGSVNYGYTF
CDR3nt: TGTGCCAGCAGCATCCCGGGACAGGGGTCCGTCAACTATGGCTACACCTTC

abundance: few
d_gene: .
v_gene: TRBV19
j_gene: TRBJ1-5
CDR3aa: CASSFSGAVGQPQHF
CDR3nt: TGTGCCAGTAGTTTCTCAGGGGCGGTAGGTCAGCCCCAGCATTTT

abundance: .
d_gene: .
v_gene: TRBV12-3/TRBV12-4
j_gene: TRBJ2-5
CDR3aa: CASSPTPLGWGWSETQYF
CDR3nt: TGTGCCAGCAGTCCAACCCCGTTGGGTTGGGGGTGGTCAGAGACCCAGTACTTC

abundance: medium-sized
d_gene: TRBD1
v_gene: TRBV7-2
j_gene: TRBJ1-2
CDR3aa: CASSPRTGSNGYTF
CDR3nt: TGTGCCAGCAGCCCCCGGACAGGGAGTAATGGCTACACCTTC

abundance: .
d_gene: TRBD2
v_gene: TRBV11-3
j_gene: TRBJ2-1
CDR3aa: CASSPSRGRNKNEQFF
CDR3nt: TGTGCCAGCAGCCCCTCCCGCGGGAGGAACAAGAATGAGCAGTTCTTC

abundance: .
d_gene: TRBD2
v_gene: TRBV27
j_gene: TRBJ2-7
CDR3aa: CASRPGLAGVGVGYEQYF
CDR3nt: TGTGCCAGCAGACCGGGACTAGCGGGAGTGGGAGTCGGGTACGAGCAGTACTTC

abundance: .
d_gene: TRBD1
v_gene: TRBV20-1
j_gene: TRBJ1-4
CDR3aa: CSARGLGDRGPSEKLFF
CDR3nt: TGCAGTGCTAGAGGATTAGGAGACAGGGGGCCCAGTGAAAAACTGTTTTTT

abundance: .
d_gene: TRBD1
v_gene: TRBV25-1
j_gene: TRBJ1-6
CDR3aa: CASSAFRTGPPLHF
CDR3nt: TGTGCCAGCAGTGCATTTAGGACAGGGCCACCCCTCCACTTT

abundance: .
d_gene: .
v_gene: TRBV7-2
j_gene: TRBJ2-1
CDR3aa: CASRSGTTNEQFF
CDR3nt: TGTGCCAGCAGGAGTGGGACGACCAATGAGCAGTTCTTC

abundance: .
d_gene: TRBD2
v_gene: TRBV20-1
j_gene: TRBJ2-1
CDR3aa: CSATLAGVNEQFF
CDR3nt: TGCAGTGCAACGCTAGCGGGAGTCAATGAGCAGTTCTTC

abundance: .
d_gene: .
v_gene: TRBV7-2
j_gene: TRBJ2-7
CDR3aa: CASSLGFGQTYEQYF
CDR3nt: TGTGCCAGCAGCTTAGGATTCGGCCAGACCTACGAGCAGTACTTC

abundance: medium-sized
d_gene: .
v_gene: TRBV21-1
j_gene: TRBJ1-2
CDR3aa: CASSPPRSNYGYTF
CDR3nt: TGTGCCAGCAGCCCCCCCCGCAGCAACTATGGCTACACCTTC

abundance: few
d_gene: TRBD1
v_gene: TRBV28
j_gene: TRBJ1-2
CDR3aa: CASSGQGIYGYTF
CDR3nt: TGTGCCAGCAGTGGACAGGGGATTTATGGCTACACCTTC

abundance: .
d_gene: TRBD1
v_gene: TRBV6-1
j_gene: TRBJ2-1
CDR3aa: CASSAFRGQSYNEQFF
CDR3nt: TGTGCCAGCAGTGCCTTTAGGGGGCAGTCCTACAATGAGCAGTTCTTC

abundance: .
d_gene: TRBD1
v_gene: TRBV25-1
j_gene: TRBJ1-2
CDR3aa: CASSPFGQGFGYTF
CDR3nt: TGTGCCAGCAGTCCATTTGGACAGGGTTTTGGCTACACCTTC

abundance: .
d_gene: TRBD2
v_gene: TRBV20-1
j_gene: TRBJ2-7
CDR3aa: CSASRLARSYVQYF
CDR3nt: TGCAGTGCTAGTCGACTAGCGAGATCCTACGTGCAGTACTTC

abundance: .
d_gene: .
v_gene: TRBV12-3/TRBV12-4
j_gene: TRBJ1-1
CDR3aa: CASSQQQVNTEAFF
CDR3nt: TGTGCCAGCAGTCAGCAACAGGTGAACACTGAAGCTTTCTTT

abundance: few
d_gene: TRBD1
v_gene: TRBV28
j_gene: TRBJ1-1
CDR3aa: CASSSGQGGFNTEAFF
CDR3nt: TGTGCCAGCAGTTCCGGACAGGGGGGCTTTAACACTGAAGCTTTCTTT

abundance: few
d_gene: TRBD2
v_gene: TRBV28
j_gene: TRBJ2-1
CDR3aa: CASSFLLAGGPGPYNEQFF
CDR3nt: TGTGCCAGCAGTTTCTTACTAGCGGGAGGGCCGGGCCCCTACAATGAGCAGTTCTTC

abundance: few
d_gene: .
v_gene: TRBV20-1
j_gene: TRBJ1-2
CDR3aa: CSARGAREVGYTF
CDR3nt: TGCAGTGCTAGAGGGGCCAGGGAAGTCGGCTACACCTTC

abundance: .
d_gene: TRBD1
v_gene: TRBV6-2/TRBV6-3
j_gene: TRBJ2-1
CDR3aa: CASSYSTSGGEQFF
CDR3nt: TGTGCCAGCAGTTACTCGACCTCAGGGGGTGAGCAGTTCTTC

abundance: .
d_gene: .
v_gene: TRBV6-1
j_gene: TRBJ2-2
CDR3aa: CASSNRHAGELFF
CDR3nt: TGTGCCAGCAGTAACCGACACGCCGGGGAGCTGTTTTTT

abundance: few
d_gene: .
v_gene: TRBV28
j_gene: TRBJ1-2
CDR3aa: CASSSVRARTNYGYTF
CDR3nt: TGTGCCAGCAGTTCGGTCCGGGCCAGGACCAACTATGGCTACACCTTC

abundance: few
d_gene: TRBD2
v_gene: TRBV7-2
j_gene: TRBJ2-2
CDR3aa: CASSLLAGEHGELFF
CDR3nt: TGTGCCAGCAGCTTACTAGCGGGAGAACACGGGGAGCTGTTTTTT

abundance: .
d_gene: .
v_gene: TRBV29-1
j_gene: TRBJ2-3
CDR3aa: CSVEDLAVSTDTQYF
CDR3nt: TGCAGCGTTGAAGATCTAGCAGTTAGCACAGATACGCAGTATTTT

abundance: .
d_gene: .
v_gene: TRBV20-1
j_gene: TRBJ1-1
CDR3aa: CSRPGRQEGNTEAFF
CDR3nt: TGCAGTCGTCCCGGCCGTCAGGAGGGGAACACTGAAGCTTTCTTT

abundance: few
d_gene: TRBD2
v_gene: TRBV20-1
j_gene: TRBJ2-4
CDR3aa: CSANSGVAKNIQYF
CDR3nt: TGCAGTGCAAATAGCGGGGTAGCCAAAAACATTCAGTACTTC

abundance: .
d_gene: .
v_gene: TRBV3-1
j_gene: TRBJ2-5
CDR3aa: CASSLTWGFQETQYF
CDR3nt: TGTGCCAGCAGCCTAACATGGGGGTTCCAAGAGACCCAGTACTTC

abundance: .
d_gene: .
v_gene: TRBV6-5
j_gene: TRBJ1-3
CDR3aa: CASSYSDGGGNTIYF
CDR3nt: TGTGCCAGCAGTTACTCGGATGGGGGTGGAAACACCATATATTTT

abundance: .
d_gene: .
v_gene: TRBV7-3
j_gene: TRBJ2-2
CDR3aa: CASSFSRVGELFF
CDR3nt: TGTGCCAGCAGTTTCTCCAGGGTCGGGGAGCTGTTTTTT

abundance: few
d_gene: .
v_gene: TRBV19
j_gene: TRBJ1-5
CDR3aa: CASSPWGQRNQPQHF
CDR3nt: TGTGCCAGTAGTCCCTGGGGGCAGCGCAATCAGCCCCAGCATTTT

abundance: few
d_gene: .
v_gene: TRBV6-1
j_gene: TRBJ1-2
CDR3aa: CATLPSHPGGYGYTF
CDR3nt: TGTGCCACGCTCCCAAGCCATCCGGGAGGGTATGGCTACACCTTC

abundance: few
d_gene: .
v_gene: TRBV29-1
j_gene: TRBJ2-7
CDR3aa: CSADPGDGRDEQYF
CDR3nt: TGCAGCGCTGATCCGGGTGACGGCAGGGACGAGCAGTACTTC

abundance: .
d_gene: .
v_gene: TRBV12-3/TRBV12-4
j_gene: TRBJ2-3
CDR3aa: CASSFSTDTQYF
CDR3nt: TGTGCCAGCAGTTTCAGCACAGATACGCAGTATTTT

abundance: few
d_gene: .
v_gene: TRBV4-2
j_gene: TRBJ1-2
CDR3aa: CASSLWGYGYTF
CDR3nt: TGTGCCAGCAGCCTTTGGGGCTATGGCTACACCTTC

abundance: few
d_gene: TRBD2
v_gene: TRBV6-2/TRBV6-3
j_gene: TRBJ2-5
CDR3aa: CATQPGLARETQYF
CDR3nt: TGTGCCACTCAACCGGGACTAGCGCGGGAGACCCAGTACTTC

abundance: few
d_gene: .
v_gene: TRBV28
j_gene: TRBJ1-6
CDR3aa: CASSLPGRDYNSPLHF
CDR3nt: TGTGCCAGCAGTTTACCGGGCAGGGATTATAATTCACCCCTCCACTTT

abundance: .
d_gene: TRBD2
v_gene: TRBV6-4
j_gene: TRBJ2-1
CDR3aa: CASSEAGGGNEQFF
CDR3nt: TGTGCCAGCAGTGAAGCGGGAGGGGGGAATGAGCAGTTCTTC

abundance: .
d_gene: .
v_gene: TRBV6-5
j_gene: TRBJ2-3
CDR3aa: CASSYHGADTQYF
CDR3nt: TGTGCCAGCAGTTACCACGGGGCAGATACGCAGTATTTT

abundance: .
d_gene: TRBD2
v_gene: TRBV20-1
j_gene: TRBJ2-3
CDR3aa: CSARDLGTSGYTDTQYF
CDR3nt: TGCAGTGCTAGAGATCTCGGGACTAGCGGATACACAGATACGCAGTATTTT

abundance: few
d_gene: .
v_gene: TRBV7-2
j_gene: TRBJ1-5
CDR3aa: CASSPGRMEDQPQHF
CDR3nt: TGTGCCAGCAGTCCGGGACGAATGGAGGATCAGCCCCAGCATTTT

abundance: few
d_gene: .
v_gene: TRBV6-1
j_gene: TRBJ1-1
CDR3aa: CASSERDTEAFF
CDR3nt: TGTGCCAGCAGTGAGAGGGACACTGAAGCTTTCTTT

abundance: medium-sized
d_gene: TRBD1
v_gene: TRBV19
j_gene: TRBJ1-1
CDR3aa: CASSTRQGQETEAFF
CDR3nt: TGTGCCAGTAGTACTAGACAGGGTCAGGAAACTGAAGCTTTCTTT

abundance: .
d_gene: .
v_gene: TRBV2
j_gene: TRBJ2-4
CDR3aa: CASRWAENIQYF
CDR3nt: TGTGCCAGCAGATGGGCCGAAAACATTCAGTACTTC

abundance: .
d_gene: .
v_gene: TRBV20-1
j_gene: TRBJ2-3
CDR3aa: CSASSGADTQYF
CDR3nt: TGCAGTGCGAGCTCGGGGGCAGATACGCAGTATTTT

abundance: .
d_gene: .
v_gene: TRBV11-3
j_gene: TRBJ2-7
CDR3aa: CASSSGPSGEQYF
CDR3nt: TGTGCCAGCAGCTCCGGCCCCTCCGGCGAGCAGTACTTC

abundance: .
d_gene: TRBD1
v_gene: TRBV20-1
j_gene: TRBJ1-6
CDR3aa: CSAGGQGPNNSPLHF
CDR3nt: TGCAGTGCTGGAGGACAGGGACCTAATAATTCACCCCTCCACTTT

abundance: .
d_gene: .
v_gene: TRBV19
j_gene: TRBJ1-2
CDR3aa: CASSVIGTNYGYTF
CDR3nt: TGTGCCAGTAGTGTAATCGGGACAAACTATGGCTACACCTTC

abundance: few
d_gene: .
v_gene: TRBV7-2
j_gene: TRBJ2-5
CDR3aa: CASSFGLGETQYF
CDR3nt: TGTGCCAGCAGCTTTGGCCTAGGAGAGACCCAGTACTTC